This paragraph reports one T cell receptor beta chain. This record belongs to a study of blood T cell repertoires in COVID-19. Across the study: Some COVID-19 samples were acute and others convalescent; all came from the United States, Italy and Spain. PBMCs, B-cell-depleted T cells, or T cells provided the cDNA or gDNA that made up the material.

The CDR3 has 13 residues. Trimming removed 6 bases from V and 3 bases from J; junction bases left unmatched: 3. Looked up from germline, CDR1 is ENHRY and CDR2 is SYGVKD. Methods used by the authors: Amplification from reference gene primers served as the basis for estimated nucleated cell counts. Sequenced by immunoSEQ multiplex PCR; TCRdb stores in-frame clones only, minus some. V, J and clone size reflect that table, while D and trimming were determined from the DNA. Among about 140,000 clones, about 76% were seen once, and the ten largest hold under 15%. The specimen sequenced was peripheral blood. This TCR was recovered from a man aged 80 or over with acute or convalescent COVID-19. The chain is built from TRBV10-3 and TRBJ1-1, with 8 positions matching TRBD1. CDR3 coding DNA: TGTGCCATCAGGAACAGGGGGGACACTGAAGCTTTCTTT. Protein product: CAIRNRGDTEAFF.